A selection of T cell receptor beta chains follows, all from one sample in a study of blood T cells in healthy people across ages. TCRdb independently ran MiXCR on the 5' RACE reads; one entry per CDR3 protein. Among 1.5 million or so distinct CDR3 sequences listed, approximately 40% were seen once. Material: blood. These receptors were collected from a woman aged 18-29 years in good health. The CDR3 runs from the conserved cysteine through the conserved F or W. A D gene is named only where the DNA matches it firmly. Only part of the rows carry a size: once, few, many, or a class if the clone is expanded.

D gene: TRBD2
V gene: TRBV4-2
clone size: NA
J gene: TRBJ2-3
CDR3 DNA: TGTGCCAGCAGCCCGACTAGCGCGGATCAAGATACGCAGTATTTT
CDR3 protein: CASSPTSADQDTQYF

D gene: TRBD2
V gene: TRBV12-3/TRBV12-4
clone size: few
J gene: TRBJ2-5
CDR3 DNA: TGTGCCAGCAGTCCGGGACTAGTATTCGTGGAGACCCAGTACTTC
CDR3 protein: CASSPGLVFVETQYF

D gene: NA
V gene: TRBV24-1
clone size: NA
J gene: TRBJ2-6
CDR3 DNA: TGTGCCACCAGTGATGCCGTTCGCTCTGGGGCCAACGTCCTGACTTTC
CDR3 protein: CATSDAVRSGANVLTF

D gene: NA
V gene: TRBV6-5
clone size: NA
J gene: TRBJ1-5
CDR3 DNA: TGTGCCAGCCGTATTGTTCGGGCTAGCAATCAGCCCCAGCATTTT
CDR3 protein: CASRIVRASNQPQHF

D gene: TRBD1
V gene: TRBV29-1
clone size: once
J gene: TRBJ1-4
CDR3 DNA: TGCAGCGTTGACTTAGGGACAGGGCAGGATGAAAAACTGTTTTTT
CDR3 protein: CSVDLGTGQDEKLFF

D gene: NA
V gene: TRBV7-2
clone size: NA
J gene: TRBJ2-7
CDR3 DNA: TGTGCTAGCAGCTTAGGGGGACTACTTCCCTACGAGCAGTACTTC
CDR3 protein: CASSLGGLLPYEQYF

D gene: NA
V gene: TRBV7-9
clone size: NA
J gene: TRBJ2-5
CDR3 DNA: TGTGCCAGCAGCCTCACCTACTTTGGGTACCAAGAGACCCAGTACTTC
CDR3 protein: CASSLTYFGYQETQYF

D gene: NA
V gene: TRBV7-2
clone size: once
J gene: TRBJ1-1
CDR3 DNA: TGTGCCAGCAGCTTAGTCTGTGGGTGGAACACTGAAGCTTTCTTT
CDR3 protein: CASSLVCGWNTEAFF

D gene: TRBD1
V gene: TRBV6-5
clone size: many
J gene: TRBJ2-7
CDR3 DNA: TGTGCCAGCAGTTACTCGGGCAGGGGGATCTACGAGCAGTACTTC
CDR3 protein: CASSYSGRGIYEQYF

D gene: TRBD2
V gene: TRBV2
clone size: few
J gene: TRBJ2-7
CDR3 DNA: TGTGCCAGCAGTGACACTAGCGGGCCTTCGAACGAGCAGTACTTC
CDR3 protein: CASSDTSGPSNEQYF

D gene: TRBD2
V gene: TRBV4-1
clone size: NA
J gene: TRBJ2-3
CDR3 DNA: TGCGCCAGCATCCAAGGTGATAGCGGGGGGAGGTATTTT
CDR3 protein: CASIQGDSGGRYF

D gene: TRBD2
V gene: TRBV6-5
clone size: NA
J gene: TRBJ2-1
CDR3 DNA: TGTGCCAGCAGTTACTTAGGCGGGAGGAATGAGCAGTTCTTC
CDR3 protein: CASSYLGGRNEQFF

D gene: TRBD2
V gene: TRBV5-1
clone size: few
J gene: TRBJ2-1
CDR3 DNA: TGCGCCTCGCGTCCCCCAGAGCGGGAGGAGGTTAATGAGCAGTTCTTC
CDR3 protein: CASRPPEREEVNEQFF

D gene: NA
V gene: TRBV20-1
clone size: once
J gene: TRBJ1-6
CDR3 DNA: TGCAGTGCTAGAGAGGCAGGGAGATTTATAAATTCACCCCTCCACTTT
CDR3 protein: CSAREAGRFINSPLHF

D gene: TRBD2
V gene: TRBV18
clone size: NA
J gene: TRBJ2-1
CDR3 DNA: TGTGCCAGCACGGGACTACTCAGCTCCTACAATGAGCAGTTCTTC
CDR3 protein: CASTGLLSSYNEQFF

D gene: TRBD1
V gene: TRBV4-1
clone size: few
J gene: TRBJ2-6
CDR3 DNA: TGCGCCAGCAGCGTACAGGGGGCGACCTCTGGGGCCAACGTCCTGACTTTC
CDR3 protein: CASSVQGATSGANVLTF

D gene: NA
V gene: TRBV20-1
clone size: NA
J gene: TRBJ2-7
CDR3 DNA: TGCAGTGCTAGAGAGAAGACCTACGAGCAGTACTTC
CDR3 protein: CSAREKTYEQYF

D gene: NA
V gene: TRBV6-5
clone size: NA
J gene: TRBJ2-2
CDR3 DNA: TGTGCCACCCAGGGATACACCGGGGAGCTGTTTTTT
CDR3 protein: CATQGYTGELFF

D gene: TRBD2
V gene: TRBV20-1
clone size: NA
J gene: TRBJ2-4
CDR3 DNA: TGCAGTGCTGGACTTTGGGAACTAGCGGGCTCGTGGGCCAAAAACATTCAGTACTTC
CDR3 protein: CSAGLWELAGSWAKNIQYF

D gene: TRBD1
V gene: TRBV6-1
clone size: NA
J gene: TRBJ1-1
CDR3 DNA: TGTGCCAGCAAGGACAGGACCCTGAACACTGAAGCTTTCTTT
CDR3 protein: CASKDRTLNTEAFF

D gene: NA
V gene: TRBV27
clone size: NA
J gene: TRBJ2-1
CDR3 DNA: TGTGCCAGCAGTACGGCGCTACAGGGCTACAATGAGCAGTTCTTC
CDR3 protein: CASSTALQGYNEQFF

D gene: NA
V gene: TRBV6-6
clone size: few
J gene: TRBJ2-3
CDR3 DNA: TGTGCCAGCAGGGGACAAAAAACAGATACGCAGTATTTT
CDR3 protein: CASRGQKTDTQYF

D gene: NA
V gene: TRBV12-5
clone size: NA
J gene: TRBJ2-2
CDR3 DNA: TGTGCTAGTGGTTTGGTAACAGGGAGCAACACCGGGGAGCTGTTTTTT
CDR3 protein: CASGLVTGSNTGELFF

D gene: TRBD2
V gene: TRBV7-2
clone size: few
J gene: TRBJ2-1
CDR3 DNA: TGTGCCAGCAAAAGTAGCGGGAACCTATACAATGAGCAGTTCTTC
CDR3 protein: CASKSSGNLYNEQFF

D gene: TRBD2
V gene: TRBV7-6
clone size: NA
J gene: TRBJ2-3
CDR3 DNA: TGTGCCAGCTCTCAGCGGGGGAACACAGATACGCAGTATTTT
CDR3 protein: CASSQRGNTDTQYF

D gene: NA
V gene: TRBV12-3/TRBV12-4
clone size: few
J gene: TRBJ2-7
CDR3 DNA: TGTGCCAGCAGTTTCGCAGGGCCATACGAGCAGTACTTC
CDR3 protein: CASSFAGPYEQYF

D gene: NA
V gene: TRBV5-1
clone size: once
J gene: TRBJ2-5
CDR3 DNA: TGCGCCAGCGGCCCAGGAAATGGGGTTGGTGAGCAGTACTTC
CDR3 protein: CASGPGNGVGEQYF

D gene: TRBD1
V gene: TRBV7-2
clone size: once
J gene: TRBJ1-4
CDR3 DNA: TGTGCCAGCAGCTCCCGGACAGGGGGCGTTGAAAGACTGTTTTTT
CDR3 protein: CASSSRTGGVERLFF

D gene: TRBD1
V gene: TRBV5-7
clone size: NA
J gene: TRBJ2-5
CDR3 DNA: TGTGCCAGCAGCCCCATCAGGGACAGGGTTTGGGAGCAGTACTTC
CDR3 protein: CASSPIRDRVWEQYF

D gene: TRBD1
V gene: TRBV28
clone size: NA
J gene: TRBJ1-1
CDR3 DNA: TGTGCCAGCAGTGGACAGGGCTTGAACACTGAAGCTTTCTTT
CDR3 protein: CASSGQGLNTEAFF

D gene: TRBD1
V gene: TRBV27
clone size: NA
J gene: TRBJ2-4
CDR3 DNA: TGTGCCAGCAGTTTGGAGGGACAGGGGATACAAAACATTCAGTACTTC
CDR3 protein: CASSLEGQGIQNIQYF

D gene: TRBD1
V gene: TRBV19
clone size: NA
J gene: TRBJ2-7
CDR3 DNA: TGTGCCAGTAGTCGGACAGGGGTAGCCTACGAGCAGTACTTC
CDR3 protein: CASSRTGVAYEQYF

D gene: TRBD1
V gene: TRBV12-3/TRBV12-4
clone size: NA
J gene: TRBJ2-5
CDR3 DNA: TGTGCCAGCAGTACCGGGACAGGGTATGAAGAGACCCAGTACTTC
CDR3 protein: CASSTGTGYEETQYF

D gene: TRBD2
V gene: TRBV20-1
clone size: NA
J gene: TRBJ2-5
CDR3 DNA: TGCAGTGCTAGACCGGGACTAGCGGGATCTGAGCAGTACTTC
CDR3 protein: CSARPGLAGSEQYF

D gene: NA
V gene: TRBV6-2/TRBV6-3
clone size: NA
J gene: TRBJ1-5
CDR3 DNA: TGTGCCAGCAGCCACGGCCGGAAAAATAGCAATCAGCCCCAGCATTTT
CDR3 protein: CASSHGRKNSNQPQHF

D gene: NA
V gene: TRBV20-1
clone size: NA
J gene: TRBJ2-5
CDR3 DNA: TGCAGTGCTAGTTCGTACCAAGAGACCCAGTACTTC
CDR3 protein: CSASSYQETQYF